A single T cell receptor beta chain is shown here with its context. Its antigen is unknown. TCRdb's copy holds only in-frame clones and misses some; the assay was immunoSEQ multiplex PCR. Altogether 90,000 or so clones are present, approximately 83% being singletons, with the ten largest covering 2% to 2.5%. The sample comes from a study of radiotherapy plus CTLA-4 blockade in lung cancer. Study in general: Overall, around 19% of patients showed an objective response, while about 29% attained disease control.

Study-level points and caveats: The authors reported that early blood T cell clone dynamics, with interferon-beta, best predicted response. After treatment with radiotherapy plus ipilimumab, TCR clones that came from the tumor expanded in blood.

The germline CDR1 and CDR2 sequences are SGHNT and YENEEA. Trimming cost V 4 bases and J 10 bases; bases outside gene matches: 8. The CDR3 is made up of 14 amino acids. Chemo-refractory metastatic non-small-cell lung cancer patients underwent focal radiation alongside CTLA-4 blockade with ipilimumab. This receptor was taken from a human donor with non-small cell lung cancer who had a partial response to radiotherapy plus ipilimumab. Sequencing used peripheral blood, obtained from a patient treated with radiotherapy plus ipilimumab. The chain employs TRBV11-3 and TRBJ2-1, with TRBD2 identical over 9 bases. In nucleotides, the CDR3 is TGTGCCAGCAGCTCTAGCGGGACGCCTTTCGAGCAGTTCTTC. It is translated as CASSSSGTPFEQFF.